This entry is about one T cell receptor beta chain. The V and J ends lost 6 bases and 4 bases, in that order; junction bases with no gene match: 2. Germline V gives CDR1 MNHEY, CDR2 SMNVEV (reference sequence). There are 12 residues in the CDR3. The record originates from a study of OX40 agonist ivuxolimab in advanced cancers. Profiled with immunoSEQ multiplex PCR; TCRdb holds only in-frame clones, not every one. The data contain tens of thousands of clones, about 88% of them singletons. V gene TRBV27 combines with J gene TRBJ1-1; 7 bases agree with TRBD1. The clonotype comes from an adult with an advanced solid tumor such as melanoma, head and neck, liver or kidney cancer. This material consisted of CD4+ or CD8+ T cells sorted from blood, taken in a trial of the OX40 agonist ivuxolimab. The CDR3 loop is CASRTGFTEAFF. CDR3 sequence (DNA): TGTGCCAGCAGGACAGGGTTCACTGAAGCTTTCTTT.